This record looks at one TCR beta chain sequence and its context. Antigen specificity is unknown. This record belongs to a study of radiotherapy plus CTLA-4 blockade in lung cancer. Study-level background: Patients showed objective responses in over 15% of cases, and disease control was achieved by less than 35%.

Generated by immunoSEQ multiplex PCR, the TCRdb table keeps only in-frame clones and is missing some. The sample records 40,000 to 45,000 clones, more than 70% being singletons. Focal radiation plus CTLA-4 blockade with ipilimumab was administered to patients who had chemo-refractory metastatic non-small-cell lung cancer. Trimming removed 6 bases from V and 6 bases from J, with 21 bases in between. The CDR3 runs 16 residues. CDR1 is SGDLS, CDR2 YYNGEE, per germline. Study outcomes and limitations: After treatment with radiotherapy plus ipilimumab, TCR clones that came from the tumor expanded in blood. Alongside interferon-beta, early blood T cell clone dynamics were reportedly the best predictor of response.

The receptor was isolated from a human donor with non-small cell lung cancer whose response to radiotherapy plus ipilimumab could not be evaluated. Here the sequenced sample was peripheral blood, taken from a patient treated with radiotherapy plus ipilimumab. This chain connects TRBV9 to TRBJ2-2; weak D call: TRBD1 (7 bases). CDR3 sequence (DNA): TGTGCCAGCACCGGGGGCAGGGGGAACTTCGCCGGGGAGCTGTTTTTT. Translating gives CASTGGRGNFAGELFF.